A selection of T cell receptor beta chains follows, all from one sample in a study of blood T cell repertoires in COVID-19. Clones were sequenced by immunoSEQ multiplex PCR, and TCRdb holds only the in-frame ones, with some missing. The sample contains about 520,000 clones, around 85% of which appear only once. Sequenced: peripheral blood. The receptor source for this set is a human donor in a cohort sampled during active COVID-19. Both conserved end residues are part of each CDR3. D genes are given only for firm matches. Some rows mark clone size as missing; the rest say once, few, many or name a class of expanded clone.

clone size,J gene,D gene,V gene,CDR3 protein,CDR3 DNA
-,TRBJ1-1,-,TRBV3-1/TRBV3-2,CASGPAGGGTEAFF,TGTGCCAGCGGCCCCGCGGGGGGGGGCACTGAAGCTTTCTTT
few,TRBJ2-7,-,TRBV9,CASSQTWNSYEQYF,TGTGCCAGCAGCCAGACATGGAACTCCTACGAGCAGTACTTC
-,TRBJ2-7,TRBD1,TRBV2,CASSERGGMASYEQYF,TGTGCCAGCAGTGAACGAGGGGGCATGGCGTCCTACGAGCAGTACTTC
-,TRBJ2-7,-,TRBV3-1/TRBV3-2,CASSQEESLQQYF,TGTGCCAGCAGCCAAGAGGAGAGTTTGCAGCAGTACTTC
-,TRBJ2-5,TRBD2,TRBV7-2,CASSMGLAGGLETQYF,TGTGCCAGCAGCATGGGACTAGCGGGAGGATTGGAGACCCAGTACTTC
few,TRBJ1-1,-,TRBV6-6,CASSNRGTEAFF,TGTGCCAGCAGTAACCGGGGAACTGAAGCTTTCTTT
few,TRBJ1-6,-,TRBV3-1/TRBV3-2,CASSTLNSPLHF,TGTGCCAGCAGCACTCTAAATTCACCCCTCCACTTT
-,TRBJ1-2,-,TRBV5-1,CASSLSRDYGYTF,TGCGCCAGCAGCTTGTCCAGGGACTATGGCTACACCTTC
-,TRBJ2-1,-,TRBV29-1,CSGGEEIANEQFF,TGCAGCGGAGGGGAGGAGATTGCGAATGAGCAGTTCTTC
-,TRBJ1-4,-,TRBV19,CASSGGFATNEKLFF,TGTGCCAGTAGCGGGGGTTTTGCAACTAATGAAAAACTGTTTTTT
few,TRBJ1-6,-,TRBV2,CASTMDTEVSPLHF,TGTGCCAGCACAATGGACACCGAAGTTTCACCCCTCCACTTT
-,TRBJ2-1,-,TRBV18,CASSPLGGVTYNEQFF,TGTGCCAGCTCACCACTCGGCGGGGTAACCTACAATGAGCAGTTCTTC
-,TRBJ2-3,TRBD2,TRBV5-1,CASSLETSGKRTDTQYF,TGCGCCAGCAGCTTGGAGACTAGCGGGAAACGCACAGATACGCAGTATTTT
many,TRBJ2-7,TRBD2,TRBV6-2/TRBV6-3,CASSYSRLAGEYEQYF,TGTGCCAGCAGTTACTCCCGGCTAGCGGGAGAGTACGAGCAGTACTTC
-,TRBJ1-2,-,TRBV12-3/TRBV12-4,CASSLVTGNGYTF,TGTGCCAGCAGTTTAGTTACAGGGAATGGCTACACCTTC
-,TRBJ1-1,-,TRBV29-1,CSVGGTNRAGTEAFF,TGCAGCGTTGGGGGCACAAACAGGGCTGGAACTGAAGCTTTCTTT
-,TRBJ1-2,TRBD1,TRBV7-8,CASSRGEGGDGYTF,TGTGCCAGCAGCCGGGGGGAAGGGGGCGACGGCTACACCTTC
-,TRBJ2-3,TRBD2,TRBV15,CATSRKRGGRAPGTDTQYF,TGTGCCACCAGCAGAAAGAGGGGCGGGAGGGCCCCCGGCACAGATACGCAGTATTTT
-,TRBJ2-3,TRBD2,TRBV19,CASSILAGGGDTQYF,TGTGCCAGTAGTATTTTAGCGGGAGGAGGAGATACGCAGTATTTT
-,TRBJ2-6,TRBD1,TRBV5-4,CASSGGTGVGANVLTF,TGTGCCAGCAGCGGAGGGACAGGGGTCGGGGCCAACGTCCTGACTTTC
-,TRBJ2-1,TRBD2,TRBV27,CASSSGTSGNEQFF,TGTGCCAGCAGTTCCGGGACTAGCGGTAATGAGCAGTTCTTC
-,TRBJ2-5,-,TRBV4-3,CASSQVFGYQETQYF,TGCGCCAGCAGCCAGGTCTTCGGGTACCAAGAGACCCAGTACTTC
-,TRBJ1-2,TRBD1,TRBV7-8,CASSLAQGPYGYTF,TGTGCCAGCAGCTTAGCACAGGGGCCCTATGGCTACACCTTC
few,TRBJ1-3,TRBD1,TRBV7-2,CASSSVTGVSGNTIYF,TGTGCCAGCAGCTCGGTTACAGGGGTCTCTGGAAACACCATATATTTT
-,TRBJ2-7,-,TRBV5-1,CASSLETGSSYEQYF,TGCGCCAGCAGCTTGGAAACGGGAAGCTCCTACGAGCAGTACTTC
-,TRBJ1-2,-,TRBV19,CASLGAGNAHGYTF,TGTGCCAGTTTGGGGGCAGGAAACGCCCATGGCTACACCTTC
-,TRBJ2-5,-,TRBV5-1,CASSLGDTKETQYF,TGCGCCAGCAGCTTGGGGGACACAAAAGAGACCCAGTACTTC
once,TRBJ2-7,-,TRBV18,CASSQLADYEQYF,TGTGCCAGCTCACAACTAGCCGACTACGAGCAGTACTTC
-,TRBJ2-6,TRBD1,TRBV19,CASSRDRSSGANVLTF,TGTGCCAGTAGCCGGGACAGGAGCTCTGGGGCCAACGTCCTGACTTTC
few,TRBJ2-1,TRBD2,TRBV25-1,CASSEYLAGEEQFF,TGTGCCAGCAGTGAATACTTAGCGGGAGAGGAGCAGTTCTTC
-,TRBJ2-7,TRBD2,TRBV5-1,CASSPTGGSSYEQYF,TGCGCCAGCAGCCCGACGGGGGGGAGCTCCTACGAGCAGTACTTC
-,TRBJ1-1,TRBD1,TRBV29-1,CSVGTGAGLNTEAFF,TGCAGCGTTGGCACAGGGGCAGGGTTGAACACTGAAGCTTTCTTT
-,TRBJ1-3,-,TRBV20-1,CSASGRGLNSGNTIYF,TGCAGTGCTAGTGGCAGAGGACTTAACTCTGGAAACACCATATATTTT
-,TRBJ2-7,-,TRBV5-6,CASSLEQGNYEQYF,TGTGCCAGCAGCTTGGAACAGGGAAACTACGAGCAGTACTTC
-,TRBJ2-3,-,TRBV4-1,CASSQAGRTDTQYF,TGCGCCAGCAGCCAAGCAGGGAGGACAGATACGCAGTATTTT
-,TRBJ2-5,-,TRBV5-1,CASSFRGKETQYF,TGCGCCAGCAGCTTTCGGGGAAAAGAGACCCAGTACTTC
-,TRBJ2-7,-,TRBV19,CASNRLGGEQYF,TGTGCCAGTAATCGGTTGGGAGGCGAGCAGTACTTC
-,TRBJ2-1,-,TRBV7-2,CASSLDSPNIYNEQFF,TGTGCCAGCAGCTTAGACAGCCCTAACATCTACAATGAGCAGTTCTTC
-,TRBJ1-2,-,TRBV7-9,CASSSGLLQGGVNYGYTF,TGTGCCAGCAGCTCCGGGCTGTTACAGGGTGGGGTTAACTATGGCTACACCTTC
-,TRBJ1-4,-,TRBV19,CASSIMAGANEKLFF,TGTGCCAGTAGTATCATGGCAGGGGCTAATGAAAAACTGTTTTTT
-,TRBJ1-2,-,TRBV6-6,CASTLGGGYTF,TGTGCCAGCACTTTGGGCGGGGGCTACACCTTC
-,TRBJ1-5,-,TRBV19,CASSMGRARGSPQHF,TGTGCCAGTAGTATGGGGAGGGCCCGGGGATCGCCCCAGCATTTT
-,TRBJ2-2,TRBD2,TRBV5-6,CASSLRREHGGELFF,TGTGCCAGCAGCTTGAGGCGGGAGCACGGCGGGGAGCTGTTTTTT
-,TRBJ2-7,-,TRBV6-5,CASRLDSHYEQYF,TGTGCCAGCCGTCTGGACAGCCACTACGAGCAGTACTTC
once,TRBJ1-1,-,TRBV28,CASSSDGRGWMNTEAFF,TGTGCCAGCAGTTCCGATGGCCGGGGTTGGATGAACACTGAAGCTTTCTTT
-,TRBJ1-2,-,TRBV5-1,CASSLAPSEVGYGYTF,TGCGCCAGCAGCTTGGCCCCCTCGGAGGTAGGCTATGGCTACACCTTC